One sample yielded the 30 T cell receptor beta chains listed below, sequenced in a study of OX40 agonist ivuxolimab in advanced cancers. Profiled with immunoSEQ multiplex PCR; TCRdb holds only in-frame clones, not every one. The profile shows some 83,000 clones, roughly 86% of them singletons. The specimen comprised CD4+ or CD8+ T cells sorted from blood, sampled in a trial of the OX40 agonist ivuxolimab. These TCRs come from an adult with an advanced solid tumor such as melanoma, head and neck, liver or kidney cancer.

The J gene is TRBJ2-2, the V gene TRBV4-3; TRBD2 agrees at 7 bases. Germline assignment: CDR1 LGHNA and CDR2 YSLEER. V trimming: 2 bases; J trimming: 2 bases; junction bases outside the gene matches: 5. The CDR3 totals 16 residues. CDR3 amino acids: CASSQWTGGNTGELFF. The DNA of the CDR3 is TGCGCCAGCAGCCAATGGACGGGGGGAAACACCGGGGAGCTGTTTTTT.

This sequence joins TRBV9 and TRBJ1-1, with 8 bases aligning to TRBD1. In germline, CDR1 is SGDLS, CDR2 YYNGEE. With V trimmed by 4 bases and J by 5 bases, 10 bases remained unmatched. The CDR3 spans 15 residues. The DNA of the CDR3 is TGTGCCAGCAGCCCACGGGACAGGTCAATAACTGAAGCTTTCTTT. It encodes CASSPRDRSITEAFF.

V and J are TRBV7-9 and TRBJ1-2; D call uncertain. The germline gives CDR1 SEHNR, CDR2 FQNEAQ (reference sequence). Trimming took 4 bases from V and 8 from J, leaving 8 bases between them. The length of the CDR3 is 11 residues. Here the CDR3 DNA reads TGTGCCAGCAGCTCGTCAAGCGGCTACACCTTC. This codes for CASSSSSGYTF.

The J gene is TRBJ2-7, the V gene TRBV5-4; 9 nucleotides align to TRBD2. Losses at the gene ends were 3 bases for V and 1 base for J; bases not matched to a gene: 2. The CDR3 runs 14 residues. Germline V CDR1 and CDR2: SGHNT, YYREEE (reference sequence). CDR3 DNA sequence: TGTGCCAGCAGCTGGACTAGCGTATCCTACGAGCAGTACTTC. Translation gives CASSWTSVSYEQYF.

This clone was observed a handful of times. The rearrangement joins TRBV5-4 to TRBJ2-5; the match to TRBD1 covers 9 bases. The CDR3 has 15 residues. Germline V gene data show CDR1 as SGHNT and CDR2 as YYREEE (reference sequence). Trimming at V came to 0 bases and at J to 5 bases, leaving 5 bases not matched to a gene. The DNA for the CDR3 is TGTGCCAGCAGCTTGGCCAGGGACAGGGTCGAGACCCAGTACTTC. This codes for CASSLARDRVETQYF.

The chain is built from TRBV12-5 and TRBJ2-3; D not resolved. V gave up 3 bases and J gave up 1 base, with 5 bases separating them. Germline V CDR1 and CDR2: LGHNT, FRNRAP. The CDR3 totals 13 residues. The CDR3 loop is CASGFSGTDTQYF. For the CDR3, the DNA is TGTGCTAGTGGTTTTTCGGGCACAGATACGCAGTATTTT.

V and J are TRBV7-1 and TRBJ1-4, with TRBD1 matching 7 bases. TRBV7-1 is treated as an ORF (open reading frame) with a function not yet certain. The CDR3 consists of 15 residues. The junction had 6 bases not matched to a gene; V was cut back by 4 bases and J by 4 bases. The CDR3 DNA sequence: TGTGCCAGCAGCTTTGCCGGGACAGATAATGAAAAACTGTTTTTT. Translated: CASSFAGTDNEKLFF.

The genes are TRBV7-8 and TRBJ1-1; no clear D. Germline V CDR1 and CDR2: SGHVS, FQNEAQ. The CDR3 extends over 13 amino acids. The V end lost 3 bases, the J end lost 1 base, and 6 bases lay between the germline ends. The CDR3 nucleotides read TGTGCCAGCAGCTTCGGACGGAACACTGAAGCTTTCTTT. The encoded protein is CASSFGRNTEAFF.

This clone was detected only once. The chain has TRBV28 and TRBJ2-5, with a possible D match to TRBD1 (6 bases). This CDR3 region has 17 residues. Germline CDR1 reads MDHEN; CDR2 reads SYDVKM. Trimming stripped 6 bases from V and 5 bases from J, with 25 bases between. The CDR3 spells CASRGASGRGERETQYF. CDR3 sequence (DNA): TGTGCCAGCAGGGGGGCATCCGGCAGGGGTGAGCGGGAGACCCAGTACTTC.

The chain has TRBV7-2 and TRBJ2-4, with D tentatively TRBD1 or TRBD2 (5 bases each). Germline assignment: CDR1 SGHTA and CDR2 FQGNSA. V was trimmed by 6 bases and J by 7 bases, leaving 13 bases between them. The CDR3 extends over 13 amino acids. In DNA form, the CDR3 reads TGTGCCAGCAGTCGGGACCCTGGGAACATTCAGTACTTC. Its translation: CASSRDPGNIQYF.

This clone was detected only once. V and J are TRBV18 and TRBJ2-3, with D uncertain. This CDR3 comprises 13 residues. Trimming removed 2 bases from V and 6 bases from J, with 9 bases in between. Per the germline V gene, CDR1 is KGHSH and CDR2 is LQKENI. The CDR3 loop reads CASSPEVVDTQYF. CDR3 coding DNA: TGTGCCAGCTCACCAGAGGTTGTGGATACGCAGTATTTT.

CDR3 in amino acids: CASSYQGAGYNEQFF. The CDR3 coding sequence is TGTGCCAGTAGTTATCAGGGGGCGGGCTACAATGAGCAGTTCTTC. The rearrangement uses TRBV19 and TRBJ2-1; 8 nucleotides agree with TRBD1. Looked up from germline, CDR1 is LNHDA and CDR2 is SQIVND (reference sequence). CDR3 length: 15 residues. The trim removed 5 bases at V and 3 bases at J, leaving 6 bases unmatched.

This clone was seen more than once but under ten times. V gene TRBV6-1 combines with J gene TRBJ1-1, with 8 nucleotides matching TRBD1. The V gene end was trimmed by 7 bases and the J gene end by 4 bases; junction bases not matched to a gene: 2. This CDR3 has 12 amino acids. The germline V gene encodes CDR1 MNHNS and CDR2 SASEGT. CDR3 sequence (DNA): TGTGCCAGCACCGGGACAGGCACTGAAGCTTTCTTT. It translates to CASTGTGTEAFF.

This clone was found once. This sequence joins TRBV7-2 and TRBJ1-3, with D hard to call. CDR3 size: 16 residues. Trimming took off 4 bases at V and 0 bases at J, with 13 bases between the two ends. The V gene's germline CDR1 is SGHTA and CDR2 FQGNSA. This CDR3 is CASSSQPGNSGNTIYF. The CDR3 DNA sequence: TGTGCCAGCAGCTCCCAGCCTGGGAACTCTGGAAACACCATATATTTT. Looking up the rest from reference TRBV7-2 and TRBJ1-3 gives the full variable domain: GAGVSQSPSNKVTEKGKDVELRCDPISGHTALYWYRQSLGQGLEFLIYFQGNSAPDKSGLPSDRFSAERTGGSVSTLTIQRTQQEDSAVYLCASSSQPGNSGNTIYFGEGSWLTVV.

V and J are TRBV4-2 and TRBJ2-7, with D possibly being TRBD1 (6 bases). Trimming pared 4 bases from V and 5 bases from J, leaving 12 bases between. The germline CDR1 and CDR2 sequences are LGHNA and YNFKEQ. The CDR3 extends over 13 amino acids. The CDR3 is CASSRRQEDEQYF. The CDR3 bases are TGTGCCAGCAGCCGGAGACAGGAGGACGAGCAGTACTTC.

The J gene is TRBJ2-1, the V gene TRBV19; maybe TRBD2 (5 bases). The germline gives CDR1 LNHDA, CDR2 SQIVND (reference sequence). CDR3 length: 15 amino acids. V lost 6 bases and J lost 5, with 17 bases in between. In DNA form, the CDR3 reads TGTGCCAGTAGGAGGGTAGGACGGGCCGACAATGAGCAGTTCTTC. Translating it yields CASRRVGRADNEQFF.

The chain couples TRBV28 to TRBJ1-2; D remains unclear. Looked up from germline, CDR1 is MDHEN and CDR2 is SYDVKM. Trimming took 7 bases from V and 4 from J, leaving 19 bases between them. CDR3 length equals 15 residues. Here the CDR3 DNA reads TGTGCCAGCACTCTTATGACCCCGCGGGGCTATGGCTACACCTTC. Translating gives CASTLMTPRGYGYTF.

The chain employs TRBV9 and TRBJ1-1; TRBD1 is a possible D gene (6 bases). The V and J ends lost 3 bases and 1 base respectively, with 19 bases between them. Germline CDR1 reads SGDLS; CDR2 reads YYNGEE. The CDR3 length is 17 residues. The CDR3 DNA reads TGTGCCAGCAGCGCGGGCCCCGGGGGCTGGGGGAACACTGAAGCTTTCTTT. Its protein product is CASSAGPGGWGNTEAFF.

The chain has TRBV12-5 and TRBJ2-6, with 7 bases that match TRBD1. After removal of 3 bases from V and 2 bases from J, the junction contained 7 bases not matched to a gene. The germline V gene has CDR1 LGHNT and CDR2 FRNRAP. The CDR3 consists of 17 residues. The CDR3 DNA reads TGTGCTAGTGGTTTTACTACAGGGGTTGCTGGGGCCAACGTCCTGACTTTC. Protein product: CASGFTTGVAGANVLTF.

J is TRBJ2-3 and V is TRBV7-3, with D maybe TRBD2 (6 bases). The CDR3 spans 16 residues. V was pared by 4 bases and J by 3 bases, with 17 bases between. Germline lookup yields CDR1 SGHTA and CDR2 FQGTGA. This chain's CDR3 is CASSSPGDAGTDTQYF. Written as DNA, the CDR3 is TGTGCCAGCAGCTCTCCGGGAGACGCTGGGACAGATACGCAGTATTTT.

CDR3 region: CAISESAGEDGYTF. CDR3 DNA sequence: TGTGCCATCAGTGAGTCCGCAGGCGAGGATGGCTACACCTTC. J is TRBJ1-2 and V is TRBV10-3; D unresolved. Trimming left V 0 bases short and J 6 bases short, with 11 bases between. The germline CDR1 and CDR2 sequences are ENHRY and SYGVKD. This CDR3 has 14 amino acids.

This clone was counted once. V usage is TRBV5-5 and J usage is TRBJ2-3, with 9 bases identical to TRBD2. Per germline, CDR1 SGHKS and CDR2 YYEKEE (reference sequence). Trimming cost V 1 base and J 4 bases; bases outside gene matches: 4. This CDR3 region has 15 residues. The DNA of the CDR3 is TGTGCCAGCAGCTTGATCCTAGCGGGATCAGATACGCAGTATTTT. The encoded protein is CASSLILAGSDTQYF.

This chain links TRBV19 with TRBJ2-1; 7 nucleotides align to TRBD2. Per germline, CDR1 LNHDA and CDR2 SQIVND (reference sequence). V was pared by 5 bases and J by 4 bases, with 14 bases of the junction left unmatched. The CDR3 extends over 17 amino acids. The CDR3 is CASSFQLSGVIYNEQFF. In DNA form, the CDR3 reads TGTGCCAGTAGTTTCCAACTCAGCGGGGTTATTTACAATGAGCAGTTCTTC.

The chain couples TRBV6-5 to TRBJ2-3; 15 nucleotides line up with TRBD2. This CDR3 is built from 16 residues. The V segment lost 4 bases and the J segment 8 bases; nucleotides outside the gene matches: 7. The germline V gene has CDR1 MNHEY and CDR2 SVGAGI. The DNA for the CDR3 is TGTGCCAGCAGTTCCCGGACTAGCGGGGGGGCGAGTACGCAGTATTTT. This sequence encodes CASSSRTSGGASTQYF.

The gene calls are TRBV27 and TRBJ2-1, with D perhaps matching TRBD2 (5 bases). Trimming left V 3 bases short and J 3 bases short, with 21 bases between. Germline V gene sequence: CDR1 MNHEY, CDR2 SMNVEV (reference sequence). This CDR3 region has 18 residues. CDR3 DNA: TGTGCCAGCAGTTTTCGTATGGGCGGAGGCCGTATCTACAATGAGCAGTTCTTC. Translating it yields CASSFRMGGGRIYNEQFF.

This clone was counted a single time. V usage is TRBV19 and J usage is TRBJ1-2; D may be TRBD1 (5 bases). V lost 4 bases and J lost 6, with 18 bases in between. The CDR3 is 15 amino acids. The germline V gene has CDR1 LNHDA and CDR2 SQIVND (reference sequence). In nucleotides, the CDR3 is TGTGCCAGTAGTAGCGAAATATCAGGGCAACATGGCTACACCTTC. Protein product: CASSSEISGQHGYTF.

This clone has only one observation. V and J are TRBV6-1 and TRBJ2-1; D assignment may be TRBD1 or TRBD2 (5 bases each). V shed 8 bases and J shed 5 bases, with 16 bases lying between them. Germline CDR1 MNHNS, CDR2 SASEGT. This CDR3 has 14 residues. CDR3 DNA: TGTGCCAGCGTAGCACCGGGACGGCACAATGAGCAGTTCTTC. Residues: CASVAPGRHNEQFF.

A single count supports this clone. CDR3 loop: CASSRSDSTGELFF. Here the CDR3 DNA reads TGTGCCAGCAGCCGTAGCGATTCCACCGGGGAGCTGTTTTTT. The rearrangement joins TRBV7-7 to TRBJ2-2, with D possibly matching TRBD2 (5 bases). Germline values: CDR1 SSHAT, CDR2 FNYEAQ (reference sequence). Trimming removed 5 bases at V and 4 bases at J, with 11 bases between. The CDR3 length is 14 residues.

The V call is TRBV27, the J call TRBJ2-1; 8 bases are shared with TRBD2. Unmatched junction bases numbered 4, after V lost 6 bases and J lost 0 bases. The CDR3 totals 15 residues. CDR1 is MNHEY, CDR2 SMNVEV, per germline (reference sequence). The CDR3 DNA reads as TGTGCCAGCAGCTATAGCGGGGTCTCCTACAATGAGCAGTTCTTC. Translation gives CASSYSGVSYNEQFF.

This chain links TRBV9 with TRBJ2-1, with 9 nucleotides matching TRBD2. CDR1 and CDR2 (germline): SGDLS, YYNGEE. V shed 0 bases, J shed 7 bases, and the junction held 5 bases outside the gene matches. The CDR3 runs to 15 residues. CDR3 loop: CASSVASGRRNEQFF. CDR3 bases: TGTGCCAGCAGCGTAGCCAGCGGGAGGAGGAATGAGCAGTTCTTC. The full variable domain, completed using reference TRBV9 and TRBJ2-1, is DSGVTQTPKHLITATGQRVTLRCSPRSGDLSVYWYQQSLDQGLQFLIQYYNGEERAKGNILERFSAQQFPDLHSELNLSSLELGDSALYFCASSVASGRRNEQFFGPGTRLTVL.